These 30 T cell receptor beta chains were all obtained from the same sample, sequenced in a study of spatial heterogeneity in lung cancer. Documented time point: sample taken at primary tumor resection. Researchers sequenced whole RNA taken from tumor, nontumor lung or frozen PBMC without sorting. Each CDR3 protein is one row after TCRdb ran MiXCR on the 5' RACE reads. This table holds under 11,000 distinct CDR3 sequences, 4.5% to 6% found once. Sequenced material: PBMCs, taken at surgery. These receptors all come from a male donor with early-stage non-small cell lung cancer.

This clonotype came up a few times. CDR3 protein: CSAIEGGGTEAFF. The CDR3 bases are TGCAGCGCAATTGAAGGGGGAGGCACTGAAGCTTTCTTT. The chain has TRBV29-1 and TRBJ1-1; D is perhaps TRBD1 (6 bases). Trimming took off 7 bases at V and 4 bases at J, with 16 bases between the two ends. The CDR3 loop spans 13 amino acids. Looked up from germline, CDR1 is SQVTM and CDR2 is ANQGSEA.

This chain joins TRBV6-5 and TRBJ1-5; no definite D call. V lost 6 bases and J 2 bases, leaving 8 bases between the germline ends. The CDR3 length is 13 residues. CDR1 is MNHEY and CDR2 is SVGAGI in the germline V gene. CDR3: CASSSQGNQPQHF. The CDR3 nucleotides are TGTGCCAGCAGCTCTCAGGGCAATCAGCCCCAGCATTTT.

This clonotype was detected ten times or more. The chain carries TRBV20-1 and TRBJ2-1; 10 bases are shared with TRBD2. The CDR3 sequence is 17 residues long. Trimming removed 3 bases from V and 0 bases from J; junction bases left unmatched: 8. The germline CDR1 and CDR2 sequences are DFQATT and SNEGSKA (reference sequence). The CDR3 DNA is TGCAGTGCTAGGGGGGGACTAGCGCTACTCTCCTACAATGAGCAGTTCTTC. This gives the protein CSARGGLALLSYNEQFF.

This clonotype occurred a few times. The chain links TRBV6-2 or TRBV6-3 to TRBJ1-5; D gene uncertain. Looked up from germline, CDR1 is MNHEY and CDR2 is SVGEGT. This CDR3 spans 13 amino acids. Between the trimmed V and J ends, which lost 5 bases and 7 bases, there was a span of 12 bases. The CDR3 loop reads CASSSREGQPQHF. The CDR3 DNA sequence: TGTGCCAGCAGTAGTAGAGAGGGCCAGCCCCAGCATTTT.

This clonotype is medium-sized. The chain uses TRBV24-1 and TRBJ2-1; possible D gene TRBD1, 5 bases. Germline V gene data show CDR1 as KGHDR and CDR2 as SFDVKD. The V end was cut by 3 bases, the J end by 4 bases, with 15 bases between. CDR3 size: 16 residues. CDR3 coding DNA: TGTGCCACCAGTGATGCGACAGCGACGTCTTACAATGAGCAGTTCTTC. Translating it yields CATSDATATSYNEQFF.

This clonotype was counted at least ten times. The J gene is TRBJ2-7, the V gene TRBV6-2 or TRBV6-3; possibly TRBD1 for D (5 bases). The CDR3 runs 13 residues. Trimming left V 2 bases short and J 2 bases short, with 7 bases between. The germline V gene encodes CDR1 MNHEY and CDR2 SVGEGT. The CDR3 loop reads CASSYGQTYEQYF. The CDR3 nucleotides read TGTGCCAGCAGTTACGGACAAACCTACGAGCAGTACTTC.

This clonotype was detected ten times or more. The CDR3 loop reads CASSSVAGVRDTQYF. CDR3 nucleotide sequence: TGTGCCAGCAGTTCCGTAGCGGGAGTACGAGATACGCAGTATTTT. This chain links TRBV12-3 or TRBV12-4 with TRBJ2-3, with TRBD2 matching 9 bases. This CDR3 contains 15 residues. V lost 4 bases, J lost 5 bases, and 7 bases stayed unmatched.

This clonotype is classed as medium-sized. The rearrangement links TRBV29-1 to TRBJ2-6; TRBD1 is a possible D gene (6 bases). This CDR3 has 15 amino acids. CDR1 and CDR2 from the germline V gene are SQVTM and ANQGSEA. Trimming cost V 8 bases and J 0 bases, with 14 bases left between them. The CDR3 nucleotides are TGCAGCACCAGTCAGGGGAGCTCTGGGGCCAACGTCCTGACTTTC. Protein sequence: CSTSQGSSGANVLTF.

This clonotype occurred many times. The chain links TRBV28 to TRBJ2-3, with D possibly being TRBD1 (5 bases). The CDR3 has 16 amino acids. Germline V gives CDR1 MDHEN, CDR2 SYDVKM. V was shortened by 5 bases and J by 3 bases, with 18 bases between the two germline ends. The CDR3 loop reads CASSPYVQGITDTQYF. The CDR3 DNA follows: TGTGCCAGCAGTCCTTACGTGCAGGGAATAACAGATACGCAGTATTTT.

At least ten counts were recorded for this clonotype. This rearrangement joins TRBV7-8 to TRBJ2-7; the match to TRBD1 covers 8 bases. Germline trimming cut 1 base from V and 10 bases from J; bases unmatched to any gene: 9. CDR1 and CDR2 (germline): SGHVS, FQNEAQ. There are 14 residues in the CDR3. The CDR3 DNA is TGTGCCAGCAGCTTAGTATCCGGGACAGGTTTTCAGTACTTC. As protein: CASSLVSGTGFQYF.

This clonotype came up many times. The chain has TRBV2 and TRBJ2-5, with D maybe TRBD1 (5 bases). The CDR3 extends over 15 amino acids. Looked up from germline, CDR1 is SNHLY and CDR2 is FYNNEI. Trimming cost V 4 bases and J 4 bases, with 16 bases left between them. The CDR3: CASSVSRASGETQYF. The CDR3 DNA reads TGTGCCAGCAGTGTCTCCAGGGCCAGTGGAGAGACCCAGTACTTC.

This clonotype was observed many times. The rearrangement uses TRBV2 and TRBJ1-1; D is ambiguous. The CDR3 runs 14 residues. The germline CDR1 and CDR2 sequences are SNHLY and FYNNEI. V lost 1 base and J 5 bases, leaving 11 bases between the germline ends. This CDR3 is CASSEERVGTEAFF. CDR3 sequence (DNA): TGTGCCAGCAGTGAAGAGAGGGTTGGGACTGAAGCTTTCTTT.

At least ten counts were recorded for this clonotype. The chain employs TRBV7-6 and TRBJ2-4; the match to TRBD2 covers 7 bases. Trimming at V came to 5 bases and at J to 0 bases, leaving 7 bases not matched to a gene. Germline lookup yields CDR1 SGHVS and CDR2 FNYEAQ. The CDR3 totals 16 residues. CDR3 in DNA: TGTGCCAGCAGCCCCGGGGACTACCCAGCCAAAAACATTCAGTACTTC. This encodes CASSPGDYPAKNIQYF.

This clonotype was recorded at least ten times. The rearrangement uses TRBV29-1 and TRBJ1-6, with D possibly TRBD1 on 5 matching bases. The CDR3 is made up of 16 amino acids. V gave up 4 bases and J gave up 0 bases, with 13 bases separating them. CDR1 and CDR2 (germline): SQVTM, ANQGSEA. The CDR3 region has the DNA TGCAGCGTTGGGGACGCGGGGAGCTCCTATAATTCACCCCTCCACTTT. It yields the protein CSVGDAGSSYNSPLHF.

The rearrangement uses TRBV13 and TRBJ2-7; D not certain. CDR3 length equals 13 residues. V shed 0 bases and J shed 2 bases, with 5 bases lying between them. CDR1 is PRHDT and CDR2 is FYEKMQ in the germline V gene (reference sequence). The CDR3 loop reads CASSLGGTYEQYF. In DNA, the CDR3 is TGTGCCAGCAGCTTAGGGGGGACCTACGAGCAGTACTTC.

This chain joins TRBV28 and TRBJ2-2; D is possibly TRBD1 or TRBD2 (5 bases each). V was shortened by 4 bases and J by 3 bases, with 15 bases between the two germline ends. From germline, CDR1 is MDHEN and CDR2 SYDVKM. The CDR3 is 16 amino acids. This chain's CDR3 is CASSSLILGDTGELFF. The CDR3 region has the DNA TGTGCCAGCAGTTCCCTCATATTGGGGGACACCGGGGAGCTGTTTTTT. Variable domain in full (rest from reference TRBV28 and TRBJ2-2): DVKVTQSSRYLVKRTGEKVFLECVQDMDHENMFWYRQDPGLGLRLIYFSYDVKMKEKGDIPEGYSVSREKKERFSLILESASTNQTSMYLCASSSLILGDTGELFFGEGSRLTVL.

This clonotype was observed at least ten times. V and J are TRBV4-2 and TRBJ2-5; no definite D call. Germline V gene sequence: CDR1 LGHNA, CDR2 YNFKEQ. V lost 0 bases and J 4 bases, leaving 12 bases between the germline ends. The CDR3 is 15 residues long. CDR3 DNA: TGTGCCAGCAGCCAAGATCACTATTTTCGAGAGACCCAGTACTTC. This translates into CASSQDHYFRETQYF.

The chain has TRBV7-6 and TRBJ2-7; 13 positions match TRBD2. With V trimmed by 5 bases and J by 7 bases, 8 bases remained unmatched. Germline V gene data show CDR1 as SGHVS and CDR2 as FNYEAQ. The CDR3 consists of 15 residues. The CDR3 region has the DNA TGTGCCAGCAGCGCGACACTAGCGGGGGGGCGTGAGCAGTACTTC. It is translated as CASSATLAGGREQYF.

This clonotype was found many times. V is TRBV29-1 and J is TRBJ2-7; 8 bases map to TRBD2. Germline V gene data show CDR1 as SQVTM and CDR2 as ANQGSEA. The V and J ends lost 5 bases and 6 bases, in that order; junction bases with no gene match: 3. This CDR3 contains 11 residues. The CDR3 DNA is TGCAGCGTTTCCGGGGGGGCCGAGCAGTACTTC. This codes for CSVSGGAEQYF.

This clonotype has ten or more counts. The genes are TRBV6-5 and TRBJ2-7; perhaps TRBD2 as D (5 bases). V shed 4 bases and J shed 1 base, with 11 bases lying between them. The CDR3 loop spans 14 amino acids. CDR1 is MNHEY, CDR2 SVGAGI, per germline. CDR3 in amino acids: CASSFDRGSYEQYF. The CDR3 DNA sequence: TGTGCCAGCAGTTTTGATCGGGGTTCCTACGAGCAGTACTTC.

This clonotype ranks as medium-sized. The chain recombines TRBV2 with TRBJ1-2, with 8 bases fitting TRBD1. Looked up from germline, CDR1 is SNHLY and CDR2 is FYNNEI. CDR3 length: 13 residues. The trim removed 4 bases at V and 7 bases at J, leaving 5 bases unmatched. Here the CDR3 DNA reads TGTGCCAGCAGTGCCGGACAGGGAATTGGCTACACCTTC. As protein: CASSAGQGIGYTF.

The chain recombines TRBV29-1 with TRBJ2-1; D may be TRBD2 (5 bases). V lost 5 bases and J 3 bases, leaving 8 bases between the germline ends. The germline gives CDR1 SQVTM, CDR2 ANQGSEA. The CDR3 contains 12 residues. The DNA of the CDR3 is TGCAGCGTTTTTACTAGCTACAATGAGCAGTTCTTC. Protein product: CSVFTSYNEQFF.

A few counts support this clonotype. This chain links TRBV19 with TRBJ1-4; D ambiguous. CDR1 and CDR2 (germline): LNHDA, SQIVND (reference sequence). V was cut by 10 bases and J by 0 bases, with 12 bases left in between. The CDR3 spans 14 residues. The CDR3 DNA sequence: TGTGCCACCACGGACTCTCCAACTAATGAAAAACTGTTTTTT. Protein: CATTDSPTNEKLFF.

This clonotype has ten or more counts. The rearrangement links TRBV20-1 to TRBJ1-5; D is unresolved. There are 14 residues in the CDR3. Trimming took off 0 bases at V and 5 bases at J, with 11 bases between the two ends. CDR1 DFQATT and CDR2 SNEGSKA come from the germline V gene (reference sequence). The chain's CDR3 is CSARDSGIDQPQHF. The CDR3 DNA reads TGCAGTGCTAGAGATTCCGGGATAGATCAGCCCCAGCATTTT.

In this sample, this clonotype turned up many times. The chain has TRBV5-1 and TRBJ2-3; possibly TRBD2 for D (5 bases). This CDR3 is built from 13 residues. Between the trimmed V and J ends, which lost 3 bases and 2 bases, there was a span of 7 bases. The germline V gene encodes CDR1 SGHRS and CDR2 YFSETQ. The CDR3 sequence: CASSSDYTDTQYF. The CDR3 coding sequence is TGCGCCAGCAGCTCCGACTACACAGATACGCAGTATTTT.

The chain is built from TRBV6-2 or TRBV6-3 and TRBJ2-3; D possibly corresponds to TRBD2 (6 bases). The CDR3 covers 14 residues. The germline V gene encodes CDR1 MNHEY and CDR2 SVGEGT. V dropped 5 bases and J dropped 4 bases, with 13 bases sitting between them. DNA of the CDR3: TGTGCCAGCAGTCAGACGACTAGTTCAGATACGCAGTATTTT. Its translation is CASSQTTSSDTQYF.

This clonotype was recorded at least ten times. This rearrangement joins TRBV3-1 to TRBJ1-1; 9 nucleotides match TRBD1. The CDR3 is 13 amino acids. Unmatched junction bases numbered 4, after V lost 6 bases and J lost 5 bases. Germline V CDR1 and CDR2: LGHDT, YNNKEL (reference sequence). In nucleotides, the CDR3 is TGTGCCAGCAGACAGGGGGCGAGGACTGAAGCTTTCTTT. Its protein is CASRQGARTEAFF.

Written as DNA, the CDR3 is TGTGCCATCGACCCAGGGGACTCTTCCTACGAGCAGTACTTC. Translating it yields CAIDPGDSSYEQYF. The rearrangement uses TRBV10-3 and TRBJ2-7; either TRBD1 or TRBD2 may supply D (6 bases each). The V gene lost 8 bases and the J gene lost 1 base, with 15 bases spanning the gap. Germline-derived CDR1 and CDR2 are ENHRY and SYGVKD. The CDR3 totals 14 residues.

In this sample, this clonotype turned up many times. This chain links TRBV29-1 with TRBJ2-3; maybe TRBD1 (6 bases). The CDR3 has 15 residues. V was pared by 6 bases and J by 2 bases, with 18 bases between. Germline V gene data show CDR1 as SQVTM and CDR2 as ANQGSEA. Written as DNA, the CDR3 is TGCAGCGTCTTCGGCGGAAGGGACACCACAGATACGCAGTATTTT. Amino acids: CSVFGGRDTTDTQYF.

This clonotype is labeled medium-sized. The chain links TRBV29-1 to TRBJ1-2, with a possible D match to TRBD1 (6 bases). Per the germline V gene, CDR1 is SQVTM and CDR2 is ANQGSEA. There are 12 residues in the CDR3. As DNA, the CDR3 is TGCAGATTGGCAGGGGACAACTATGGCTACACCTTC. Amino acid sequence: CRLAGDNYGYTF.